The 24 T cell receptor beta chains listed next were all sequenced from one sample in a study of blood T cell repertoires in COVID-19. Using immunoSEQ multiplex PCR, the repertoire was profiled, and TCRdb retains in-frame clones only, with some absent. The sample has over 200,000 clones, 85% seen once. Source material: PBMCs or T cells enriched from blood (not recorded which). All receptors derive from a man aged 40-49 years who had recovered from COVID-19.

This clone was found once. The chain is built from TRBV5-1 and TRBJ2-1; the D is unclear. Trimming stripped 0 bases from V and 9 bases from J, with 10 bases between. The germline CDR1 and CDR2 sequences are SGHRS and YFSETQ. The CDR3 is 13 residues long. This CDR3 reads CASSLAELSEQFF. The CDR3 region has the DNA TGCGCCAGCAGCTTGGCCGAACTGAGTGAGCAGTTCTTC.

This clone was counted a few times. This sequence joins TRBV3-1 (or the pseudogene TRBV3-2) and TRBJ1-2; maybe TRBD1 (6 bases). Looked up from germline, CDR1 is LGHDT and CDR2 is YNNKEL (reference sequence). The CDR3 extends over 13 amino acids. The ends were cut back, 4 bases at V and 7 bases at J, with 13 bases in the middle. This CDR3 reads CASSPTQGGGYTF. Written as DNA, the CDR3 is TGTGCCAGCAGCCCAACACAGGGCGGTGGCTACACCTTC.

The J gene is TRBJ2-1, the V gene TRBV5-4; the D is unclear. This CDR3 comprises 14 residues. Germline V CDR1 and CDR2: SGHNT, YYREEE (reference sequence). V lost 4 bases and J 1 base, leaving 9 bases between the germline ends. This CDR3 is CASSPFGSYNEQFF. The CDR3 region has the DNA TGTGCCAGCAGCCCATTCGGGTCCTACAATGAGCAGTTCTTC.

This chain links TRBV6-2 or TRBV6-3 with TRBJ2-2; D is unresolved. Germline V gene lookup returns CDR1 MNHEY and CDR2 SVGEGT. Trimming left V 6 bases short and J 6 bases short, with 20 bases between. The CDR3 contains 16 residues. The CDR3 protein is CASSVQDKHRAGELFF. The CDR3 DNA follows: TGTGCCAGCAGCGTTCAGGATAAACATAGAGCCGGGGAGCTGTTTTTT.

This chain links TRBV18 with TRBJ2-1; 7 positions match TRBD1. The CDR3 totals 14 residues. The junction had 4 bases not matched to a gene; V was cut back by 2 bases and J by 6 bases. CDR1 is KGHSH and CDR2 is LQKENI in the germline V gene. The CDR3 sequence is CASSPTDRRNEQFF. CDR3 coding DNA: TGTGCCAGCTCACCAACGGACAGGCGCAATGAGCAGTTCTTC.

The chain has TRBV28 and TRBJ2-7; D is ambiguous. Between the trimmed V and J ends, which lost 7 bases and 6 bases, there was a span of 10 bases. The V gene's germline CDR1 is MDHEN and CDR2 SYDVKM. The CDR3 is 11 residues long. The CDR3 spells CASIGMSEQYF. The CDR3 coding sequence is TGTGCCAGCATTGGTATGAGCGAGCAGTACTTC.

The chain recombines TRBV5-5 with TRBJ2-7, with D possibly being TRBD1 (7 bases). The CDR3 sequence is 16 residues long. Trimming cost V 0 bases and J 2 bases, with 15 bases left between them. The V gene's germline CDR1 is SGHKS and CDR2 YYEKEE (reference sequence). The CDR3 nucleotides are TGTGCCAGCAGCTTGGGTCAGGGGGGTAATCCCTACGAGCAGTACTTC. This codes for CASSLGQGGNPYEQYF. The full variable domain, its missing parts supplied by reference TRBV5-5 and TRBJ2-7, is DAGVTQSPTHLIKTRGQQVTLRCSPISGHKSVSWYQQVLGQGPQFIFQYYEKEERGRGNFPDRFSARQFPNYSSELNVNALLLGDSALYLCASSLGQGGNPYEQYFGPGTRLTVT.

CDR3 nucleotides: TGTGCCATCAGCAATATCGGGACTACCTACGAGCAGTACTTC. Protein product: CAISNIGTTYEQYF. The genes are TRBV10-3 and TRBJ2-7; TRBD2 agrees at 7 bases. Germline V gives CDR1 ENHRY, CDR2 SYGVKD. After removal of 6 bases from V and 2 bases from J, the junction contained 7 bases not matched to a gene. This CDR3 has 14 residues.

The rearrangement links TRBV5-1 to TRBJ1-3; the D is unclear. Germline loops: CDR1 SGHRS, CDR2 YFSETQ. The CDR3 is 16 residues long. V lost 3 bases, J lost 4 bases, and 17 bases lay in between. The CDR3 protein is CASSSQDFALGNTIYF. CDR3 nucleotides: TGCGCCAGCAGCTCCCAGGACTTCGCTCTGGGAAACACCATATATTTT.

V usage is TRBV30 and J usage is TRBJ1-2; TRBD1 agrees at 9 bases. This CDR3 is 14 amino acids long. V gave up 2 bases and J gave up 8 bases; unmatched junction bases: 9. Germline loops: CDR1 GTSNPN, CDR2 SVGIG (reference sequence). CDR3 DNA: TGTGCCTGGAGTAAGGGACAGGGCGTGTTCGGCTACACCTTC. This sequence encodes CAWSKGQGVFGYTF.

The chain employs TRBV20-1 and TRBJ1-5, with TRBD1 as a possible D gene (5 bases). The V gene lost 3 bases and the J gene lost 3 bases, with 12 bases spanning the gap. Germline V gene lookup returns CDR1 DFQATT and CDR2 SNEGSKA (reference sequence). This CDR3 region has 14 residues. The chain's CDR3 is CSASKAGNNQPQHF. The CDR3 DNA reads TGCAGTGCTAGTAAAGCAGGGAACAATCAGCCCCAGCATTTT.

The CDR3 DNA reads as TGTGCTAGTGGTTTGGTGAGGACGGGGACTGGCTACGAGCAGTACTTC. The encoded protein is CASGLVRTGTGYEQYF. The V and J genes are TRBV12-5 and TRBJ2-7; D is perhaps TRBD2 (6 bases). This CDR3 is 16 amino acids long. Trimming stripped 0 bases from V and 3 bases from J, with 15 bases between. The germline CDR1 and CDR2 sequences are LGHNT and FRNRAP.

The chain has TRBV4-1 and TRBJ2-1; the match to TRBD2 covers 10 bases. Trimming removed 7 bases from V and 5 bases from J; junction bases left unmatched: 8. Germline-derived CDR1 and CDR2 are MGHRA and YSYEKL. This CDR3 spans 15 amino acids. This chain's CDR3 is CASNRRLAGDNEQFF. DNA of the CDR3: TGCGCCAGCAATCGGCGCCTAGCGGGAGACAATGAGCAGTTCTTC.

This chain connects TRBV5-1 to TRBJ1-4; 8 bases map to TRBD1. Germline-derived CDR1 and CDR2 are SGHRS and YFSETQ. This CDR3 is 16 amino acids long. The V gene end was trimmed by 4 bases and the J gene end by 8 bases; junction bases not matched to a gene: 13. CDR3 loop: CASSPSDRVKREKLFF. DNA for the CDR3: TGCGCCAGCAGCCCGTCGGACAGGGTAAAAAGAGAAAAACTGTTTTTT.

There are a few counts of this clone. The chain links TRBV6-6 to TRBJ2-5, with D possibly being TRBD2 (7 bases). CDR1 is MNHNY, CDR2 SVGAGI, per germline (reference sequence). The CDR3 sequence is 16 residues long. Trimming left V 6 bases short and J 1 base short, with 18 bases between. The CDR3 DNA reads TGTGCCAGCAGCCACGGGAGGAGGGACATCCAAGAGACCCAGTACTTC. Residues: CASSHGRRDIQETQYF.

The chain links TRBV6-5 to TRBJ2-1, with 9 bases lining up with TRBD2. The germline gives CDR1 MNHEY, CDR2 SVGAGI. V lost 2 bases to trimming and J lost 6 bases; unmatched junction nucleotides: 5. The CDR3 extends over 15 amino acids. CDR3: CASSYDSGSGNEQFF. DNA for the CDR3: TGTGCCAGCAGTTACGATAGCGGGAGTGGCAATGAGCAGTTCTTC.

The rearrangement joins TRBV27 to TRBJ2-7, with TRBD1 matching 8 bases. The V gene's germline CDR1 is MNHEY and CDR2 SMNVEV (reference sequence). With 5 bases clipped from V and 2 bases from J, the junction kept 11 bases outside the gene matches. The CDR3 length is 16 residues. CDR3 nucleotide sequence: TGTGCCAGCAGTCCACGTTCAGGGGGCCCAACCTACGAGCAGTACTTC. It is translated as CASSPRSGGPTYEQYF.

DNA of the CDR3: TGCGCCAGCAGCTTCACACAGGACTCCTACGAGCAGTACTTC. Translating gives CASSFTQDSYEQYF. The chain uses TRBV4-1 and TRBJ2-7; perhaps TRBD1 as D (5 bases). CDR1 and CDR2 from the germline V gene are MGHRA and YSYEKL. The CDR3 loop spans 14 amino acids. Trimming left V 5 bases short and J 0 bases short, with 11 bases between.

A note on this clone: The germline gene is not matched at one end of the junction; a read error may be the cause. The rearrangement links TRBV29-1 to TRBJ1-2, with 8 bases lining up with TRBD1. CDR1 SQVTM and CDR2 ANQGSEA come from the germline V gene. CDR3 length equals 15 residues. CDR3 amino acids: CSVTRTGNANYSYTF. The CDR3, as DNA: TGCAGCGTCACAAGGACAGGGAACGCTAACTATAGCTACACCTTC.

This clone was seen more than once but under ten times. The gene calls are TRBV7-3 and TRBJ2-1; 11 nucleotides agree with TRBD2. Germline CDR1 SGHTA, CDR2 FQGTGA. The CDR3 totals 15 residues. V shed 4 bases and J 5 bases; nucleotides not matched to a gene: 4. This CDR3 is CASSSLAGGDNEQFF. The DNA for the CDR3 is TGTGCCAGCAGCTCCCTAGCGGGAGGAGACAATGAGCAGTTCTTC.

This chain links TRBV19 with TRBJ1-1; 7 nucleotides match TRBD1. Germline assignment: CDR1 LNHDA and CDR2 SQIVND (reference sequence). J lost 6 bases, V lost 3 bases, and 7 bases had no gene match. The CDR3 length is 14 residues. CDR3 nucleotides: TGTGCCAGTAGTATGGAACAGGGGATCTCTGAAGCTTTCTTT. Protein product: CASSMEQGISEAFF.

This clone has a handful of counts. The rearrangement links TRBV7-9 to TRBJ2-7; 11 bases are shared with TRBD2. The CDR3 sequence is 17 residues long. The junction had 10 bases not matched to a gene; V was cut back by 4 bases and J by 2 bases. CDR1 is SEHNR and CDR2 is FQNEAQ in the germline V gene (reference sequence). The CDR3, as DNA: TGTGCCAGCAGCTCGCCCATAGCGGGAGGGAATGCCTACGAGCAGTACTTC. Amino acid sequence: CASSSPIAGGNAYEQYF. The full variable domain, completed using reference TRBV7-9 and TRBJ2-7, is DTGVSQNPRHKITKRGQNVTFRCDPISEHNRLYWYRQTLGQGPEFLTYFQNEAQLEKSRLLSDRFSAERPKGSFSTLEIQRTEQGDSAMYLCASSSPIAGGNAYEQYFGPGTRLTVT.

The rearrangement uses TRBV19 and TRBJ1-5, with D possibly being TRBD1 (5 bases). The CDR3 totals 16 residues. The germline V gene has CDR1 LNHDA and CDR2 SQIVND (reference sequence). V was clipped by 4 bases and J by 0 bases, with 13 bases between them. The CDR3, as DNA: TGTGCCAGTAGTACCCCGGGGGTCTATAGCAATCAGCCCCAGCATTTT. Its protein product is CASSTPGVYSNQPQHF.

The rearrangement joins TRBV19 to TRBJ1-5; a possible D gene is TRBD1 (5 bases). Trimming stripped 5 bases from V and 2 bases from J, with 10 bases between. Per the germline V gene, CDR1 is LNHDA and CDR2 is SQIVND (reference sequence). The CDR3 is made up of 14 amino acids. The chain's CDR3 is CASSSSGGNQPQHF. In DNA form, the CDR3 reads TGTGCCAGTAGTTCCTCGGGGGGCAATCAGCCCCAGCATTTT.